The rows below give T cell receptor beta chains drawn from one sample of a study of T cell responses to AZD1222 COVID-19 vaccine. Assay used: immunoSEQ multiplex PCR; TCRdb lists only in-frame clones, some missing. The sample lists roughly 100,000 clones; roughly 90% were seen once. Material: peripheral blood, obtained on day 0 of AZD1222 vaccination. These receptors all stem from an adult in good health. Each CDR3 is given with its conserved first and last residue. The order of the fields is D gene, V gene, J gene, clone size, CDR3 DNA, CDR3 protein. The D gene is left open where the match is weak. Where a row states a size, it is once, few, many or the class of an expanded clone; other rows omit it.

NA,TRBV28,TRBJ1-1,NA,TGTGCCAGCACCTGGATCTCTAACACTGAAGCTTTCTTT,CASTWISNTEAFF
NA,TRBV2,TRBJ2-3,NA,TGTGCCAGCACTCCCGGGACATCTCCGGTGGATACGCAGTATTTT,CASTPGTSPVDTQYF
TRBD2,TRBV4-1,TRBJ2-7,NA,TGCGCCAGCAGCCAAGTTCGACTAGCGGGGGGAAAACTCTCCTACGAGCAGTACTTC,CASSQVRLAGGKLSYEQYF
NA,TRBV12-3/TRBV12-4,TRBJ2-1,NA,TGTGCCAGCAGTTTGGACTCCTACAATGAGCAGTTCTTC,CASSLDSYNEQFF
TRBD1,TRBV7-2,TRBJ2-7,NA,TGTGCCAGCAGCTTAGCCGGGACAGGGGGACAATACGAGCAGTACTTC,CASSLAGTGGQYEQYF
TRBD1,TRBV19,TRBJ1-2,NA,TGTGCCAGTAGTAGAGCGACAGGGGTCTATGGCTACACCTTC,CASSRATGVYGYTF
NA,TRBV4-2,TRBJ1-2,NA,TGTGCCAGCAGCCAAGCAGGGACGGCCTATGGCTACACCTTC,CASSQAGTAYGYTF
TRBD2,TRBV23-1,TRBJ2-5,once,TGCGCCAGCCGGGGGGGCCTCATGATTAAGACCCAGTACTTC,CASRGGLMIKTQYF
NA,TRBV6-6,TRBJ1-5,NA,TGTGCCAGCAGTTACTCGATCCGGGAGGGGAATCAGCCCCAGCATTTT,CASSYSIREGNQPQHF
NA,TRBV2,TRBJ2-3,NA,TGTGCCAGCGCCACGGGGCCGACAGATACGCAGTATTTT,CASATGPTDTQYF
NA,TRBV7-2,TRBJ1-6,NA,TGTGCCAGCAGTTCAAGGGGGAGCTCCTATAATTCACCCCTCCACTTT,CASSSRGSSYNSPLHF
NA,TRBV19,TRBJ1-2,NA,TGTGCCAGTAGTGAGGGAGCGGATCATGGCTACACCTTC,CASSEGADHGYTF
NA,TRBV24-1,TRBJ2-1,NA,TGTGCCACCAGTCCGCTAGGTTACAATGAGCAGTTCTTC,CATSPLGYNEQFF
NA,TRBV18,TRBJ2-7,NA,TGTGCCAGCTCACCGAGACGTTCTGGCGAGCAGTACTTC,CASSPRRSGEQYF
TRBD2,TRBV29-1,TRBJ2-5,NA,TGCAGCGTTCAGGGACTAGGGGACCAAGAGACCCAGTACTTC,CSVQGLGDQETQYF
TRBD2,TRBV5-1,TRBJ2-5,NA,TGCGCCCGCAGCTGGGCCGGGGGGGGCGGAGAGACCCAGTACTTC,CARSWAGGGGETQYF
TRBD2,TRBV5-1,TRBJ2-7,NA,TGCGCCAGCAGCTTGGAGGCTAGCGGAACCTACGAGCAGTACTTC,CASSLEASGTYEQYF
NA,TRBV5-1,TRBJ1-2,NA,TGCGCCAGCAGCTTGGACTCCTCCATCCCTAACTATGGCTACACCTTC,CASSLDSSIPNYGYTF
NA,TRBV6-5,TRBJ1-1,NA,TGTGCCAGCAGCAACCCCGGGGGGGGCACTGAAGCTTTCTTT,CASSNPGGGTEAFF
TRBD2,TRBV27,TRBJ2-3,NA,TGTGCCAGCAGTTTAAGGACTAGCGGGGGGGCGGGAGATACGCAGTATTTT,CASSLRTSGGAGDTQYF
TRBD1,TRBV5-1,TRBJ1-2,NA,TGCGCCAGCCGGACAGGGGGCCATGGCTACACCTTC,CASRTGGHGYTF
TRBD1,TRBV19,TRBJ1-1,NA,TGTGCCAGTAGTATAGCGACAGGGGGGTGGAACACTGAAGCTTTCTTT,CASSIATGGWNTEAFF
NA,TRBV3-1/TRBV3-2,TRBJ2-7,NA,TGTGCCAGCAGCCCCCAGGCAGTCCCCTCCTACGAGCAGTACTTC,CASSPQAVPSYEQYF
NA,TRBV2,TRBJ1-6,NA,TGTGCCAGCAGGGAGCGGGACCCAGGTCCCCTCCACTTT,CASRERDPGPLHF
NA,TRBV4-1,TRBJ1-2,NA,TGCGCCAGCAGCCAAGAGATGGTACGACCCGGGAGGGGCTACACCTTC,CASSQEMVRPGRGYTF
NA,TRBV10-3,TRBJ1-5,NA,TGTGCCATCAGTGAGTCGCTGAGGGGGAGCGGGATTGACAATCAGCCCCAGCATTTT,CAISESLRGSGIDNQPQHF
NA,TRBV19,TRBJ1-5,NA,TGTGCCAGTAGTATAGATGTGGATCAGCCCCAGCATTTT,CASSIDVDQPQHF
TRBD2,TRBV11-3,TRBJ2-1,NA,TGTGCCAGCAGCCAAACGAAGACTAGCGGGAGTAATGAGCAGTTCTTC,CASSQTKTSGSNEQFF
NA,TRBV19,TRBJ1-1,NA,TGTGCCAGTAGCGTACAGGGACGTGGCACTGAAGCTTTCTTT,CASSVQGRGTEAFF
TRBD1,TRBV24-1,TRBJ2-5,NA,TGTGCCACCAGGGATCCTACGCCTCAGGGGGTTCAAGAGACCCAGTACTTC,CATRDPTPQGVQETQYF
NA,TRBV4-1,TRBJ2-3,NA,TGCGCCAGCAGCCAAGATGGTGGGACGGGGATCGCCAGCACAGATACGCAGTATTTT,CASSQDGGTGIASTDTQYF
NA,TRBV12-3/TRBV12-4,TRBJ2-1,once,TGTGCCAGCAGTCCTGGCACTTCGCAGTTCTTC,CASSPGTSQFF
NA,TRBV4-1,TRBJ1-4,once,TGCGCCAGCAGCCAAGGATGGGGGGCAGAGGATGAAAAACTGTTTTTT,CASSQGWGAEDEKLFF
TRBD1,TRBV11-3,TRBJ1-3,NA,TGTGCCAGCAGCCGGGACAGTAGAAACACCATATATTTT,CASSRDSRNTIYF
TRBD1,TRBV9,TRBJ2-2,NA,TGTGCCAGCAGCGTAGAGGGGACAGAATTAACCGGGGAGCTGTTTTTT,CASSVEGTELTGELFF
NA,TRBV5-6,TRBJ1-1,once,TGTGCCAGCAGCTTGTCACCACAGGGCTCAGCTTTCTTT,CASSLSPQGSAFF
NA,TRBV5-1,TRBJ2-1,NA,TGCGCCAGCAGCCGAGACTTTAGCTCCTACAATGAGCAGTTCTTC,CASSRDFSSYNEQFF
TRBD2,TRBV6-2/TRBV6-3,TRBJ2-7,few,TGTGCCAGCAGTACGCTAGCGGGCGCGTCCTACGAGCAGTACTTC,CASSTLAGASYEQYF
TRBD2,TRBV4-3,TRBJ2-1,NA,TGCGCCAGCAGCCAAGACCCCGGACTAGAGGGGTTCGATGAGCAGTTCTTC,CASSQDPGLEGFDEQFF
TRBD2,TRBV5-1,TRBJ2-3,NA,TGCGCCAGCAGCTCCGGGACTAGCGGCACAGATACGCAGTATTTT,CASSSGTSGTDTQYF
TRBD1,TRBV19,TRBJ1-2,NA,TGTGCCTCTGCGACAGGGAACTATGGCTACACCTTC,CASATGNYGYTF
NA,TRBV7-9,TRBJ2-5,NA,TGTGCCAGCAGCTTAATGAGCCCCCAAGAGACCCAGTACTTC,CASSLMSPQETQYF
NA,TRBV4-3,TRBJ2-7,NA,TGCGCCAGCAGCCTCCAATCCGGGCCCGGCTACGAGCAGTACTTC,CASSLQSGPGYEQYF
TRBD2,TRBV5-1,TRBJ2-1,NA,TGCGCCAGCAGCTTGCAGCGGGGGAGCTCCTACAATGAGCAGTTCTTC,CASSLQRGSSYNEQFF
TRBD1,TRBV2,TRBJ1-2,once,TGTGCCAGCAAGGATGGGGCAGGGGGCAACTATGGCTACACCTTC,CASKDGAGGNYGYTF
NA,TRBV7-8,TRBJ2-7,few,TGTGCCAGCACCTCACGACGACTAAGCTCCTACGAGCAGTACTTC,CASTSRRLSSYEQYF
NA,TRBV29-1,TRBJ2-5,NA,TGCAGCGCCTCGGAGAGGGGTTCCCTCCAAGAGACCCAGTACTTC,CSASERGSLQETQYF
NA,TRBV7-2,TRBJ1-4,NA,TGTGCCAGCAGCTCCCGGGCAGGGAATGAAAAACTGTTTTTT,CASSSRAGNEKLFF
NA,TRBV5-5,TRBJ1-1,NA,TGTGCCAGCAGCTTCATGAACACTGAAGCTTTCTTT,CASSFMNTEAFF
NA,TRBV19,TRBJ1-5,NA,TGTGCCAGTAGTATTCGTGGGGAGGACCAGCCCCAGCATTTT,CASSIRGEDQPQHF
NA,TRBV7-2,TRBJ1-2,NA,TGTGCCAGCAGCTTCGATTTATACGGTATCTATGGCTACACCTTC,CASSFDLYGIYGYTF
NA,TRBV11-2,TRBJ2-7,few,TGTGCCAGCAGCTTAGGCTTCTACGAGCAGTACTTC,CASSLGFYEQYF
NA,TRBV7-2,TRBJ2-7,NA,TGTGCCAGCAGCCTCGAGTGGTCCTACGAGCAGTACTTC,CASSLEWSYEQYF
TRBD2,TRBV5-8,TRBJ2-1,NA,TGTGCCAGCAGCCGCACTAGCGCGATTGAGCAGTTCTTC,CASSRTSAIEQFF
TRBD2,TRBV6-6,TRBJ2-1,NA,TGTGCCAGCAGTTACCCACTAGCGTTAAATGAGCAGTTCTTC,CASSYPLALNEQFF